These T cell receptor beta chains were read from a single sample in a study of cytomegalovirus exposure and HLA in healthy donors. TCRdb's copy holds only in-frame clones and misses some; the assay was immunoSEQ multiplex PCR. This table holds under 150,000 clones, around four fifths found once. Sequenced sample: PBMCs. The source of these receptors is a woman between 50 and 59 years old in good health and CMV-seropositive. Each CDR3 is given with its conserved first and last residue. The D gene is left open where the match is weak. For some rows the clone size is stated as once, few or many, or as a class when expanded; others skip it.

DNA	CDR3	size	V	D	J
TGTGCCAGCAGAACCCAGGGGTTTGGCTACACCTTC	CASRTQGFGYTF	few	TRBV28	-	TRBJ1-2
TGTGCCATCAGCGGACAGGAGCGGAGAGACACCGGGGAGCTGTTTTTT	CAISGQERRDTGELFF	-	TRBV10-3	TRBD1	TRBJ2-2
TGTGCCAGCAGCTTCGGACAGGGGGCTCACGAGCAGTACTTC	CASSFGQGAHEQYF	-	TRBV7-9	TRBD1	TRBJ2-7
TGTGCCAGCAGCTGGACAGTCTCTACCACTGAAGCTTTCTTT	CASSWTVSTTEAFF	-	TRBV5-6	-	TRBJ1-1
TGTGCCAGACGAACTAGGGTCGACACCGGGGAGCTGTTTTTT	CARRTRVDTGELFF	-	TRBV2	-	TRBJ2-2
TGCAGCGTTGGGATTAACAGGGGTGACTATGGCTACACCTTC	CSVGINRGDYGYTF	-	TRBV29-1	TRBD1	TRBJ1-2
TGTGCCAGTTGGGGGGGGGTCACAGATACGCAGTATTTT	CASWGGVTDTQYF	-	TRBV28	TRBD2	TRBJ2-3
TGTGCCAGCAGTGAAGCCCGCCAGTTTCGCAATCAGCCCCAGCATTTT	CASSEARQFRNQPQHF	-	TRBV6-1	-	TRBJ1-5
TGTGCCAGCAGCCAAGTCTCAGCGGGAGGGCTCGGGGAGCTGTTTTTT	CASSQVSAGGLGELFF	-	TRBV14	TRBD2	TRBJ2-2
TGTGCCAGCAGCCAATTGGGACTAGCGGGCAACACAGATACGCAGTATTTT	CASSQLGLAGNTDTQYF	-	TRBV14	TRBD2	TRBJ2-3
TGTGCCAGCTCACAAGCCCGGGACAGGGGAAATCAGCCCCAGCATTTT	CASSQARDRGNQPQHF	-	TRBV18	TRBD1	TRBJ1-5
TGTGCCAGTAGGTATCTCGGGATGGACGAAAAACTGTTTTTT	CASRYLGMDEKLFF	-	TRBV19	-	TRBJ1-4
TGTGCCAGCAGCTGGGGGACAGGGGAATTCTCTGGAAACACCATATATTTT	CASSWGTGEFSGNTIYF	-	TRBV7-9	TRBD1	TRBJ1-3
TGTGCCAGCAGTTCCCGGGACAGACTATACGAGCAGTACTTC	CASSSRDRLYEQYF	-	TRBV6-1	TRBD1	TRBJ2-7
TGTGCCAGCAGCAAGAACTTTACCCCTCCAGAGCAGTACTTC	CASSKNFTPPEQYF	few	TRBV21-1	-	TRBJ2-7
TGTGCCAGCAGCCCTCGGGACCGACAGGGGGCGCTTGGCTACACCTTC	CASSPRDRQGALGYTF	-	TRBV5-4	TRBD1	TRBJ1-2
TGCGCCAGCAGCCAAGATCTCGGGGCTAGCGGGGGTGAGACCCAGTACTTC	CASSQDLGASGGETQYF	-	TRBV4-3	TRBD2	TRBJ2-5